This paragraph covers one TCR beta chain sequence. The antigen remains undetermined. The CDR3 spans 18 residues. Trimming took 0 bases from V and 1 from J, leaving 18 bases between them. CDR1 and CDR2 (germline): LGHNA, YSLEER. Generated by immunoSEQ multiplex PCR, the TCRdb table keeps only in-frame clones and is missing some. The table records about 110,000 clones, roughly 86% of them present only once. The record originates from a study of T cell responses to AZD1222 COVID-19 vaccine. Study-wide findings and caveats: Once two AZD1222 doses were given, Spike-specific TCR breadth and depth went up. Repertoires were obtained only post-peak T cell response.

The specimen was peripheral blood, collected 28 days after the second AZD1222 dose. J is TRBJ1-2 and V is TRBV4-3, with D possibly matching TRBD1 (5 bases). This receptor was taken from an adult who received the AZD1222 COVID-19 vaccine. CDR3 residues: CASSQDGRDAQINYGYTF. For the CDR3, the DNA is TGCGCCAGCAGCCAAGATGGCCGGGACGCACAAATTAACTATGGCTACACCTTC.